Each of the 22 T cell receptor beta chains below was sequenced from the same sample in a study of T cells in localized non-small cell lung cancer. Some clones are missing from TCRdb's copy, which holds only in-frame ones; the method was immunoSEQ multiplex PCR. Of roughly 89,000 clones listed, roughly 93% are singletons. The sample was PBMCs, taken before any cancer treatment. The receptors stem from a woman aged 35-70 years with stage II squamous cell lung carcinoma.

J is TRBJ2-1 and V is TRBV5-4; maybe TRBD2 (6 bases). The CDR3 covers 12 residues. The V end lost 3 bases, the J end lost 9 bases, and 10 bases lay between the germline ends. CDR1 is SGHNT, CDR2 YYREEE, per germline (reference sequence). For the CDR3, the DNA is TGTGCCAGCAGCTCTCGACTAGTTGAGCAGTTCTTC. Amino acid sequence: CASSSRLVEQFF.

This chain joins TRBV6-5 and TRBJ1-1, with D possibly TRBD1 on 5 matching bases. The CDR3 consists of 14 residues. The V gene's germline CDR1 is MNHEY and CDR2 SVGAGI. The V gene lost 4 bases and the J gene lost 0 bases, with 9 bases spanning the gap. In DNA, the CDR3 is TGTGCCAGCAGTTGGGGCGGATTGAACACTGAAGCTTTCTTT. Amino acids: CASSWGGLNTEAFF.

This chain links TRBV11-2 with TRBJ2-7, with D unclear. The CDR3 runs to 14 residues. The germline V gene has CDR1 SGHAT and CDR2 FQNNGV. V lost 5 bases to trimming and J lost 5 bases, with 16 bases between them. CDR3 loop: CASSPRGAGDEQYF. DNA of the CDR3: TGTGCCAGCAGCCCCCGCGGAGCTGGGGACGAGCAGTACTTC.

The chain joins TRBV27 to TRBJ1-6, with a tentative D call TRBD1 (6 bases). From germline, CDR1 is MNHEY and CDR2 SMNVEV (reference sequence). V was shortened by 1 base and J by 10 bases, with 11 bases between the two germline ends. The CDR3 extends over 14 amino acids. CDR3: CASSLWGRGSPLHF. CDR3 in DNA: TGTGCCAGCAGTTTATGGGGGCGTGGGTCACCCCTCCACTTT.

The J gene is TRBJ2-5, the V gene TRBV7-8; D gene ambiguous. The CDR3 totals 13 residues. Trimming removed 1 base at V and 5 bases at J, with 8 bases between. Germline CDR1 and CDR2: SGHVS and FQNEAQ. The DNA of the CDR3 is TGTGCCAGCAGCTTAGGGGCTTGGGAGACCCAGTACTTC. Translating gives CASSLGAWETQYF.

This rearrangement joins TRBV20-1 to TRBJ1-3; D uncertain. Germline loops: CDR1 DFQATT, CDR2 SNEGSKA (reference sequence). This CDR3 spans 11 amino acids. Trimming removed 3 bases from V and 4 bases from J, with 4 bases in between. The CDR3 region is CSASRGNTIYF. The CDR3 nucleotides are TGCAGTGCTAGCAGGGGAAACACCATATATTTT.

The V and J genes are TRBV19 and TRBJ1-4; D uncertain. Per germline, CDR1 LNHDA and CDR2 SQIVND (reference sequence). The V and J ends lost 3 bases and 4 bases respectively, with 15 bases between them. The CDR3 totals 16 residues. For the CDR3, the DNA is TGTGCCAGTAGTATTCAACGGCCGGTACTTAATGAAAAACTGTTTTTT. Its protein is CASSIQRPVLNEKLFF.

V is TRBV5-5 and J is TRBJ1-2, with D possibly TRBD1 on 5 matching bases. This CDR3 spans 13 amino acids. With 4 bases removed from V and 8 bases from J, the gap between germline ends came to 15 bases. Germline CDR1 SGHKS, CDR2 YYEKEE (reference sequence). The DNA of the CDR3 is TGTGCCAGCAGCCCAGCCAGGGCTGGGGGCTACACCTTC. Its protein is CASSPARAGGYTF.

The chain carries TRBV19 and TRBJ1-2, with TRBD1 identical over 8 bases. CDR1 and CDR2 (germline): LNHDA, SQIVND (reference sequence). The length of the CDR3 is 14 residues. Germline trimming cut 7 bases from V and 0 bases from J; bases unmatched to any gene: 4. The CDR3 DNA follows: TGTGCCAGTAACCCGACAGGGGCTAACTATGGCTACACCTTC. It encodes CASNPTGANYGYTF.

This chain joins TRBV4-2 and TRBJ2-2; D may be TRBD2 (5 bases). Germline V gene data show CDR1 as LGHNA and CDR2 as YNFKEQ. The length of the CDR3 is 15 residues. The V and J ends lost 3 bases and 4 bases respectively, with 12 bases between them. CDR3 residues: CASSQVPGFTGELFF. The DNA for the CDR3 is TGTGCCAGCAGCCAGGTACCGGGGTTCACCGGGGAGCTGTTTTTT.

CDR3 sequence (DNA): TGTGCCAGCAGCTCGGGGCAGGGGTCCTATCAACCAGGCTACACCTTC. The encoded protein is CASSSGQGSYQPGYTF. V usage is TRBV9 and J usage is TRBJ1-2, with TRBD1 as a possible D gene (6 bases). Trimming took off 4 bases at V and 8 bases at J, with 24 bases between the two ends. CDR1 is SGDLS, CDR2 YYNGEE, per germline. The CDR3 has 16 amino acids.

The V call is TRBV19, the J call TRBJ1-5; possibly TRBD1 for D (5 bases). The ends were cut back, 5 bases at V and 0 bases at J, with 11 bases in the middle. The CDR3 is made up of 15 amino acids. Germline V gene lookup returns CDR1 LNHDA and CDR2 SQIVND (reference sequence). As DNA, the CDR3 is TGTGCCAGTAGTCTCCAGGGCCCTAGCAATCAGCCCCAGCATTTT. Its protein is CASSLQGPSNQPQHF.

The genes are TRBV11-2 and TRBJ1-1; D gene ambiguous. The germline V gene encodes CDR1 SGHAT and CDR2 FQNNGV. The CDR3 runs 13 residues. Trimming cost V 2 bases and J 1 base, with 5 bases left between them. CDR3 sequence: CASSLTQNTEAFF. CDR3 DNA: TGTGCCAGCAGCTTAACCCAGAACACTGAAGCTTTCTTT.

The V and J genes are TRBV5-1 and TRBJ2-5; possibly TRBD2 for D (6 bases). There are 15 residues in the CDR3. From germline, CDR1 is SGHRS and CDR2 YFSETQ. V lost 0 bases, J lost 3 bases, and 12 bases lay in between. The CDR3 region is CASSLAWGGEETQYF. The CDR3 DNA is TGCGCCAGCAGCTTGGCTTGGGGCGGGGAAGAGACCCAGTACTTC.

The rearrangement links TRBV28 to TRBJ1-1; maybe TRBD1 (5 bases). Trimming took off 0 bases at V and 4 bases at J, with 9 bases between the two ends. The germline V gene has CDR1 MDHEN and CDR2 SYDVKM. The CDR3 spans 14 residues. The CDR3 protein is CASSLWQGGTEAFF. CDR3 nucleotides: TGTGCCAGCAGTTTATGGCAGGGTGGCACTGAAGCTTTCTTT.

The chain links TRBV4-1 to TRBJ1-5; a possible D gene is TRBD1 (6 bases). The germline V gene encodes CDR1 MGHRA and CDR2 YSYEKL. The CDR3 contains 15 residues. The ends were cut back, 4 bases at V and 2 bases at J, with 12 bases in the middle. CDR3 in DNA: TGCGCCAGCAGCCGAAGGGAGGGGGGCAATCAGCCCCAGCATTTT. Its translation: CASSRREGGNQPQHF.

This clone has a single count. The V and J genes are TRBV7-9 and TRBJ2-3; D not resolved. The CDR3 spans 12 residues. V lost 6 bases and J lost 9, with 13 bases in between. CDR1 and CDR2 (germline): SEHNR, FQNEAQ (reference sequence). The CDR3 loop is CASSQDSRTQYF. CDR3 sequence (DNA): TGTGCCAGCAGTCAGGATTCCAGGACGCAGTATTTT.

This clone was observed a handful of times. J is TRBJ1-1 and V is TRBV30; TRBD1 agrees at 7 bases. V trimming: 3 bases; J trimming: 10 bases; junction bases outside the gene matches: 5. The CDR3 contains 11 residues. Germline lookup yields CDR1 GTSNPN and CDR2 SVGIG (reference sequence). CDR3: CAWRWRTGAFF. The CDR3 bases are TGTGCCTGGAGGTGGCGGACAGGAGCTTTCTTT.

The gene calls are TRBV28 and TRBJ2-5; maybe TRBD1 (5 bases). The CDR3 totals 15 residues. Deletions cut 6 bases from V and 2 bases from J, with 16 bases between. Germline CDR1 MDHEN, CDR2 SYDVKM. CDR3 protein: CASSHGTDIQETQYF. CDR3 DNA sequence: TGTGCCAGCAGCCATGGTACGGACATTCAAGAGACCCAGTACTTC.

This clone was recorded a few times. This chain joins TRBV5-1 and TRBJ2-2; 8 nucleotides line up with TRBD2. The CDR3 covers 15 residues. After removal of 1 base from V and 4 bases from J, the junction contained 3 bases not matched to a gene. Germline V gene sequence: CDR1 SGHRS, CDR2 YFSETQ. The CDR3 region is CASSLPGGFTGELFF. CDR3 in DNA: TGCGCCAGCAGCTTGCCGGGAGGGTTCACCGGGGAGCTGTTTTTT.

This clone was observed a few times. V gene TRBV7-9 combines with J gene TRBJ2-2; D call uncertain. Germline-derived CDR1 and CDR2 are SEHNR and FQNEAQ (reference sequence). The CDR3 sequence is 14 residues long. Trimming cost V 11 bases and J 2 bases, with 15 bases left between them. The CDR3: CAGGLRSNTGELFF. The CDR3, as DNA: TGTGCCGGTGGTTTGAGGAGCAACACCGGGGAGCTGTTTTTT.

The rearrangement links TRBV7-9 to TRBJ2-5; TRBD1 agrees at 8 bases. Per germline, CDR1 SEHNR and CDR2 FQNEAQ (reference sequence). CDR3 length: 13 amino acids. V dropped 6 bases and J dropped 5; count of bases not matched to a gene: 5. In DNA form, the CDR3 reads TGTGCCAGCAGTGGACAGGGCCAGGAGACCCAGTACTTC. It encodes CASSGQGQETQYF.